This TCR beta chain was documented in a study of blood T cell repertoires in COVID-19. The CDR3 sequence is 12 residues long. Germline V gene lookup returns CDR1 LGHDT and CDR2 YNNKEL (reference sequence). Trimming removed 3 bases from V and 11 bases from J; junction bases left unmatched: 4. Per the authors' pipeline: Amplified reference gene primers provided the basis for estimating nucleated cell counts. Generated by immunoSEQ multiplex PCR, the TCRdb table keeps only in-frame clones and is missing some. V and J calls and clone size are given by that table; D and trimming were obtained from the DNA. The sample carries about 670,000 clones, 90% recorded once.

This TCR was sampled from a woman under 30 with acute or convalescent COVID-19. The gene calls are TRBV3-1 (or the pseudogene TRBV3-2) and TRBJ1-1, with 9 bases identical to TRBD1. The sequenced sample consisted of peripheral blood. CDR3 in amino acids: CASSQMGTGAFF. DNA of the CDR3: TGTGCCAGCAGCCAGATGGGGACAGGGGCTTTCTTT.